This T cell receptor (beta chain) was recorded in a study of blood T cell repertoires in COVID-19. As for the study in general: Both acute and convalescent COVID-19 samples were obtained from the United States, Italy and Spain. T cells, B-cell-depleted T cells, or PBMCs supplied cDNA or gDNA.

There are 11 residues in the CDR3. CDR1 and CDR2 (germline): GTSNPN, SVGIG (reference sequence). Trimming left V 0 bases short and J 6 bases short, with 3 bases between. In the study's own analysis: Researchers report that nucleated cell counts were estimated from reference gene primer amplification. The table came from immunoSEQ multiplex PCR; TCRdb's copy has only in-frame clones and leaves some out. V and J calls and clone size are given by that table; D and trimming were obtained from the DNA. In the table there are 270,000 or so clones, around 88% of which are singletons. The receptor comes from a man aged 40-50 years with acute or convalescent COVID-19. The J gene is TRBJ2-1, the V gene TRBV30, with D uncertain. Sequencing was carried out using peripheral blood. The CDR3 sequence: CAWSVLNEQFF. The CDR3 DNA is TGTGCCTGGAGTGTACTCAATGAGCAGTTCTTC.